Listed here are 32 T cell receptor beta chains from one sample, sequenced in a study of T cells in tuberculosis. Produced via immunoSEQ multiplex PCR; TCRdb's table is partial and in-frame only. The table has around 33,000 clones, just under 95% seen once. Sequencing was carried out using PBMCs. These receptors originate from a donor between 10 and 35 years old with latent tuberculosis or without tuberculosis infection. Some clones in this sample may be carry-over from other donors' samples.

CDR3 sequence (DNA): TGCGCCAGCAGCCAGATGACTAGCGGGAGTGGCGAGCAGTACTTC. It translates to CASSQMTSGSGEQYF. The chain employs TRBV4-1 and TRBJ2-7, with TRBD2 identical over 12 bases. Germline V gene data show CDR1 as MGHRA and CDR2 as YSYEKL. Unmatched junction bases numbered 6, after V lost 3 bases and J lost 6 bases. The CDR3 is 15 amino acids.

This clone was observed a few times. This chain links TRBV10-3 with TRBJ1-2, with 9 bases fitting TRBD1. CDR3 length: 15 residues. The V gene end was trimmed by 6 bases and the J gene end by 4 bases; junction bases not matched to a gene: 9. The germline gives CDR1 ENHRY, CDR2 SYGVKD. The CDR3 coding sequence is TGTGCCATCAGCGCCCTACAGGGGGCCAGCTATGGCTACACCTTC. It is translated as CAISALQGASYGYTF.

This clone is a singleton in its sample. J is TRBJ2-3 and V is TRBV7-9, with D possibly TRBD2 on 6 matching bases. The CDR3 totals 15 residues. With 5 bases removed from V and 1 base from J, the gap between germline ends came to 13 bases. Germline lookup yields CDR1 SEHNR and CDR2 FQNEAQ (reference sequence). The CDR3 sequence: CASSLGGLGTDTQYF. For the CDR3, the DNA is TGTGCCAGCAGCCTGGGGGGTTTGGGCACAGATACGCAGTATTTT.

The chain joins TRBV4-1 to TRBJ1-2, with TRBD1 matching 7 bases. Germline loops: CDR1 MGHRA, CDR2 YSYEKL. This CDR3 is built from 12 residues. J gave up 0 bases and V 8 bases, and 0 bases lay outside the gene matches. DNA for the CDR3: TGCGCCAGCCAGGGGGCTAACTATGGCTACACCTTC. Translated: CASQGANYGYTF.

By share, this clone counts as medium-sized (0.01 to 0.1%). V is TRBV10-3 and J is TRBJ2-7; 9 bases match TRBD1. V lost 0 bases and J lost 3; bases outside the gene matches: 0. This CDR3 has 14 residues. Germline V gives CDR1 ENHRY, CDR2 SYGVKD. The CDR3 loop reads CAISESGQGYEQYF. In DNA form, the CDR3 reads TGTGCCATCAGTGAGTCGGGACAGGGCTACGAGCAGTACTTC.

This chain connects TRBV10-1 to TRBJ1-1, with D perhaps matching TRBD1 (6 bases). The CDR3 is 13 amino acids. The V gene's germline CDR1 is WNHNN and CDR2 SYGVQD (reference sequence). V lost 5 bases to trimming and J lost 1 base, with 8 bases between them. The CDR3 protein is CASSSQGNTEAFF. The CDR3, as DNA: TGCGCCAGCAGTTCACAGGGGAACACTGAAGCTTTCTTT.

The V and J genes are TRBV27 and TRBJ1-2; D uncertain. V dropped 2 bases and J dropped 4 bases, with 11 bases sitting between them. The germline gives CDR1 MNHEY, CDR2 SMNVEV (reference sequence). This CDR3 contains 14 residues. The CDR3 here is CASSLRRAGYGYTF. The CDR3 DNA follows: TGTGCCAGCAGTTTAAGGAGGGCCGGCTATGGCTACACCTTC.

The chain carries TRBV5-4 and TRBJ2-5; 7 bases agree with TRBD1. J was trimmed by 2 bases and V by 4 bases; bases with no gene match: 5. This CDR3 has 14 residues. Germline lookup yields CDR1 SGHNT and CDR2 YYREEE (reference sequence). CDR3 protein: CASSRGQPQETQYF. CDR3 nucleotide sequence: TGTGCCAGCAGCCGGGGACAGCCGCAAGAGACCCAGTACTTC. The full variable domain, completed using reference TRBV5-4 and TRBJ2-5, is ETGVTQSPTHLIKTRGQQVTLRCSSQSGHNTVSWYQQALGQGPQFIFQYYREEENGRGNFPPRFSGLQFPNYSSELNVNALELDDSALYLCASSRGQPQETQYFGPGTRLLVL.

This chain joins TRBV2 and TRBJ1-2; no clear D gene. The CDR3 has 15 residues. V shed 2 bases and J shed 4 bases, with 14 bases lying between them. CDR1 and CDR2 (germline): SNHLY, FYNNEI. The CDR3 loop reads CASSESRPGVYGYTF. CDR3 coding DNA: TGTGCCAGCAGTGAATCCAGGCCCGGCGTCTATGGCTACACCTTC.

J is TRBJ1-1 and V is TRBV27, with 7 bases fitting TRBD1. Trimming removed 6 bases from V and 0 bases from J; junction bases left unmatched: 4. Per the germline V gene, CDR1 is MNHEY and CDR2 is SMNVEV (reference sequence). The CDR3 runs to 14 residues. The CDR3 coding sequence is TGTGCCAGCAGCACAGGGGTGGTGAACACTGAAGCTTTCTTT. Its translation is CASSTGVVNTEAFF.

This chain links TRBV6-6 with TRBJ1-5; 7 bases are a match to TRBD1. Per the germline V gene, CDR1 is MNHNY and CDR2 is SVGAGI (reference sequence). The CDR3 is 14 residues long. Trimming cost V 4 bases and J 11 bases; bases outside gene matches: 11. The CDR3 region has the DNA TGTGCCAGCAGTTCTCCTAATACAGGGGAAACCCAGCATTTT. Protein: CASSSPNTGETQHF.

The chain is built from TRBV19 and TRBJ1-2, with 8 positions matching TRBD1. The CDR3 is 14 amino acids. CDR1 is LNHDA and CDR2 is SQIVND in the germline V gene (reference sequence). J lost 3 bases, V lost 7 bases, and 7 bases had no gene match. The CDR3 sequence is CASKGTGGYYGYTF. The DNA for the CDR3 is TGTGCCAGTAAGGGGACAGGCGGGTACTATGGCTACACCTTC.

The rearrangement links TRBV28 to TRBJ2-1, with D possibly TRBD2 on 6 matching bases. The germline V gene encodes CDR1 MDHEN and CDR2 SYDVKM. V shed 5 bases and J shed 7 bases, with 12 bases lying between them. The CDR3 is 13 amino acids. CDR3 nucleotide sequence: TGTGCCAGCAGTGCGGGGATGGGGAATGAGCAGTTCTTC. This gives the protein CASSAGMGNEQFF. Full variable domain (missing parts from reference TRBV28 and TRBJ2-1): DVKVTQSSRYLVKRTGEKVFLECVQDMDHENMFWYRQDPGLGLRLIYFSYDVKMKEKGDIPEGYSVSREKKERFSLILESASTNQTSMYLCASSAGMGNEQFFGPGTRLTVL.

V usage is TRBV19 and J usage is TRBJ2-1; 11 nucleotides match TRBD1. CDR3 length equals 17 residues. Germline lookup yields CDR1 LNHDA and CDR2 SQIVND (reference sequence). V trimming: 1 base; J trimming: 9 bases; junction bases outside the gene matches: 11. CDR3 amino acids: CASSIGPGQGARGEQFF. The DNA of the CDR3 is TGTGCCAGTAGTATAGGGCCCGGACAGGGGGCACGAGGTGAGCAGTTCTTC.

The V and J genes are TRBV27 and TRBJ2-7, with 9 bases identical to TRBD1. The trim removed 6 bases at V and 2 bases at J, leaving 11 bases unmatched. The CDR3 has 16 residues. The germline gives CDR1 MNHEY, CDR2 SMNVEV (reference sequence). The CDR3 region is CASRAKPGQGPYEQYF. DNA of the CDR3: TGTGCCAGCAGGGCAAAGCCGGGACAGGGCCCCTACGAGCAGTACTTC.

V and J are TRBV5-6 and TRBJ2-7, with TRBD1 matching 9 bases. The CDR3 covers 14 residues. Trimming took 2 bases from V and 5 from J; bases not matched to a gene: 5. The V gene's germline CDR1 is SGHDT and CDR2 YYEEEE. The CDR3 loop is CASSFGTGSDEQYF. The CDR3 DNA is TGTGCCAGCAGCTTCGGGACAGGGAGCGACGAGCAGTACTTC.

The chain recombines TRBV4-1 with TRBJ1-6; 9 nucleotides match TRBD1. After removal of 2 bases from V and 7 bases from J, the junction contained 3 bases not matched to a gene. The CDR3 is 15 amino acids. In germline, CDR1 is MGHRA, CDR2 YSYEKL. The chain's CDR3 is CASSQTGGPNSPLHF. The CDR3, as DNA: TGCGCCAGCAGCCAAACAGGGGGCCCAAATTCACCCCTCCACTTT.

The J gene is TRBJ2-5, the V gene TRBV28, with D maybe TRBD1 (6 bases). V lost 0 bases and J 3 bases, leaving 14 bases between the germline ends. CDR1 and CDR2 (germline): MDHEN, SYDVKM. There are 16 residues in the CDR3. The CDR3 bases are TGTGCCAGCAGTTTATGGTCAGGGGCCAAAAAAGAGACCCAGTACTTC. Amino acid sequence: CASSLWSGAKKETQYF.

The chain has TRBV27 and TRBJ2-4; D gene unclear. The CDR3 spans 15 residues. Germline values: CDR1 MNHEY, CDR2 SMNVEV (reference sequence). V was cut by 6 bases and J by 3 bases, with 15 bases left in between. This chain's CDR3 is CASSLGQVHKNIQYF. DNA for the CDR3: TGTGCCAGCAGCCTTGGTCAGGTCCACAAAAACATTCAGTACTTC.

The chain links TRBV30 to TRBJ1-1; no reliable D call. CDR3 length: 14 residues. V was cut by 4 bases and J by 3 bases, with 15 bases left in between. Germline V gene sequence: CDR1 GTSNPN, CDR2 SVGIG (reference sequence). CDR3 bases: TGTGCCTGGACCCCCGGCGGCGGTTACACTGAAGCTTTCTTT. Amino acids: CAWTPGGGYTEAFF.

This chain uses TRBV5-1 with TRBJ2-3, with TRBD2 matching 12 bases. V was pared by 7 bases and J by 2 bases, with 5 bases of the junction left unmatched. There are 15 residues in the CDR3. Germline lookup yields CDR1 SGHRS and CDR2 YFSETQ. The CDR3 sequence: CASRLAGAYTDTQYF. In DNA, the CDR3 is TGCGCCAGCCGACTAGCGGGGGCCTACACAGATACGCAGTATTTT.

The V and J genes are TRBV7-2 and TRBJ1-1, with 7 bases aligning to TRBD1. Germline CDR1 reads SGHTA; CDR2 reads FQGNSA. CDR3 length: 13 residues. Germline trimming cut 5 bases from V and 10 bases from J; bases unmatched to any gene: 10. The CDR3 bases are TGTGCCAGCAGCCTAAATGCAGGGGGTTCAGCTTTCTTT. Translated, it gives CASSLNAGGSAFF.

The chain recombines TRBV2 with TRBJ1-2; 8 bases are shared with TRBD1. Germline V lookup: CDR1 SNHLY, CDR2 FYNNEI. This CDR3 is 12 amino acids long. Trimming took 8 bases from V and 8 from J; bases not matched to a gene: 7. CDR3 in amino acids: CASGQGVAGYTF. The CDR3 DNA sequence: TGTGCCAGCGGACAGGGAGTAGCGGGCTACACCTTC.

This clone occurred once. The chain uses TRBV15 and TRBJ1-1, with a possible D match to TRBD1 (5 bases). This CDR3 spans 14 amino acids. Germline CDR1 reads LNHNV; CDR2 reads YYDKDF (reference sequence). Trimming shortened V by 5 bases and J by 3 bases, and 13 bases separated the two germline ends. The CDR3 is CATSSWRDDTEAFF. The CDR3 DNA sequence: TGTGCCACCAGCTCCTGGAGGGACGACACTGAAGCTTTCTTT.

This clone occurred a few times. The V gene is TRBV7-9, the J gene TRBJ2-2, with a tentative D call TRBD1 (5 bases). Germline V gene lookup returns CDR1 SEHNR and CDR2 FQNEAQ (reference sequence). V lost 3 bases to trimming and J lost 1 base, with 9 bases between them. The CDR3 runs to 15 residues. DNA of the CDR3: TGTGCCAGCAGCTTCCAGGGTTTGAACACCGGGGAGCTGTTTTTT. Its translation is CASSFQGLNTGELFF.

CDR3 DNA sequence: TGTGCCAGCGTGGGGGTACAGGGGGCGAATAATGAAAAACTGTTTTTT. This sequence encodes CASVGVQGANNEKLFF. The chain links TRBV2 to TRBJ1-4; the match to TRBD1 covers 9 bases. The V gene's germline CDR1 is SNHLY and CDR2 FYNNEI. This CDR3 comprises 16 residues. V lost 8 bases to trimming and J lost 4 bases; unmatched junction nucleotides: 11.

The CDR3 here is CASSLGGLAGVYEQYF. The CDR3, as DNA: TGTGCCAGCAGCTTAGGGGGACTAGCGGGAGTCTACGAGCAGTACTTC. The chain is built from TRBV11-2 and TRBJ2-7; 14 bases align to TRBD2. The trim removed 1 base at V and 3 bases at J, leaving 2 bases unmatched. The CDR3 is made up of 16 amino acids. Germline V CDR1 and CDR2: SGHAT, FQNNGV.

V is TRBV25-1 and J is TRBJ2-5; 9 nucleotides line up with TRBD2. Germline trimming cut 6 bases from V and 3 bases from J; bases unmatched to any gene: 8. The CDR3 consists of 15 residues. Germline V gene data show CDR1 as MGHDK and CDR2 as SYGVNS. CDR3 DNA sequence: TGTGCCAGCAGCAAAGGAGTAGCGGGAGAAGAGACCCAGTACTTC. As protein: CASSKGVAGEETQYF.

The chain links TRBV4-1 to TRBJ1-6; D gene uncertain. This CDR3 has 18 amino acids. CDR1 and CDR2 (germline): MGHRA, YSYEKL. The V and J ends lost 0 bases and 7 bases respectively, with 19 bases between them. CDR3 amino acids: CASSQDPPVRRLNSPLHF. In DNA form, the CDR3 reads TGCGCCAGCAGCCAAGACCCCCCGGTACGGAGGCTAAATTCACCCCTCCACTTT.

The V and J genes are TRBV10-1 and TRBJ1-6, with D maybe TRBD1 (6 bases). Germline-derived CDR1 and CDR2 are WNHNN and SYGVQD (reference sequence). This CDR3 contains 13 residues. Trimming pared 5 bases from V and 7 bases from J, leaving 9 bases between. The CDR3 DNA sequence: TGCGCCAGCAGTCAGGGGCGGAATTCACCCCTCCACTTT. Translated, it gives CASSQGRNSPLHF.

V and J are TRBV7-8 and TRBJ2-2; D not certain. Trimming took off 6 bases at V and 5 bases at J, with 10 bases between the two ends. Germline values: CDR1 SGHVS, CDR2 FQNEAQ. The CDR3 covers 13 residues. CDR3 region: CASSPSETGELFF. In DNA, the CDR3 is TGTGCCAGCAGTCCTAGTGAAACCGGGGAGCTGTTTTTT.

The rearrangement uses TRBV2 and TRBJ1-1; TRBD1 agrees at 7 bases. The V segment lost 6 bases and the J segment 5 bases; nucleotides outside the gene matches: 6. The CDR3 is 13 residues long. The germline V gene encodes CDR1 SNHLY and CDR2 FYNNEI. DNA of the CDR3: TGTGCCAGCAGGCCGGAGACAGGGACTGAAGCTTTCTTT. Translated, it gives CASRPETGTEAFF.